One and the same sample provided the 29 T cell receptor beta chains below, sequenced in a study of T cells in Graves' hyperthyroidism and ophthalmopathy. TCR beta CDR3 region amplification was performed from RNA transcripts. The TCR CDR3 was amplified in a first-round RT-PCR using the HTBI primer set. TCRdb re-called the multiplex PCR reads through MiXCR, storing one row per CDR3 protein. The data show more than 300,000 distinct CDR3 sequences, with roughly a sixth seen just once and almost 35% held by the top ten. The specimen sequenced was blood. The receptors were gathered from a woman aged 25 to 39 with Graves' hyperthyroidism that later progressed to Graves' ophthalmopathy.

This clonotype showed up many times. The J gene is TRBJ1-4, the V gene TRBV30; the match to TRBD1 covers 11 bases. With 3 bases clipped from V and 7 bases from J, the junction kept 4 bases outside the gene matches. Looked up from germline, CDR1 is GTSNPN and CDR2 is SVGIG (reference sequence). This CDR3 spans 14 amino acids. CDR3 in amino acids: CAWSPGTGGEKLFF. In nucleotides, the CDR3 is TGTGCCTGGAGCCCCGGGACAGGGGGTGAAAAACTGTTTTTT.

This clonotype was detected ten times or more. The chain has TRBV5-1 and TRBJ2-7; D unclear. The CDR3 runs 13 residues. V lost 0 bases and J lost 4, with 8 bases in between. CDR1 is SGHRS and CDR2 is YFSETQ in the germline V gene. The CDR3 is CASSLAPGYEQYF. The CDR3 DNA is TGCGCCAGCAGCTTGGCCCCAGGTTACGAGCAGTACTTC.

There are many counts of this clonotype. The chain joins TRBV11-1 to TRBJ1-1; D not certain. This CDR3 region has 13 residues. The V end lost 2 bases, the J end lost 2 bases, and 6 bases lay between the germline ends. Looked up from germline, CDR1 is SGHAT and CDR2 is FQDESV (reference sequence). The CDR3, as DNA: TGTGCCAGCAGCTTACTTGCTAACACTGAAGCTTTCTTT. Residues: CASSLLANTEAFF.

This clonotype was recorded many times. The chain is built from TRBV6-1 and TRBJ1-1; 8 bases map to TRBD1. This CDR3 comprises 15 residues. Germline loops: CDR1 MNHNS, CDR2 SASEGT. J lost 2 bases, V lost 5 bases, and 7 bases had no gene match. The CDR3 loop reads CASSLGTGFNTEAFF. The CDR3 DNA reads TGTGCCAGCAGTCTCGGGACAGGATTTAACACTGAAGCTTTCTTT.

This clonotype was detected a few times. This chain links TRBV12-3 or TRBV12-4 with TRBJ1-1, with D unclear. This CDR3 contains 12 residues. Trimming took off 2 bases at V and 4 bases at J, with 5 bases between the two ends. The CDR3 sequence is CASSLNPTEAFF. CDR3 DNA sequence: TGTGCCAGCAGTTTAAATCCCACTGAAGCTTTCTTT.

This clonotype was seen repeatedly, ten times or more. The V call is TRBV2, the J call TRBJ2-7; TRBD1 matches at 8 bases. V lost 6 bases, J lost 0 bases, and 7 bases stayed unmatched. CDR3 length equals 15 residues. Germline V gene lookup returns CDR1 SNHLY and CDR2 FYNNEI. The CDR3: CASRLRTGSSYEQYF. The CDR3, as DNA: TGTGCCAGCAGGCTACGGACAGGGAGCTCCTACGAGCAGTACTTC.

This chain joins TRBV18 and TRBJ1-2; possible D gene TRBD1, 6 bases. From germline, CDR1 is KGHSH and CDR2 LQKENI. The length of the CDR3 is 14 residues. V was clipped by 0 bases and J by 1 base, with 6 bases between them. The CDR3 reads CASSPPDSNYGYTF. CDR3 in DNA: TGTGCCAGCTCACCACCGGACAGTAACTATGGCTACACCTTC.

This clonotype was seen a handful of times. The gene calls are TRBV29-1 and TRBJ1-3; D may be TRBD1 (5 bases). The germline V and J ends were trimmed by 5 bases and 2 bases, with 10 bases remaining between them. CDR3 length equals 13 residues. In germline, CDR1 is SQVTM, CDR2 ANQGSEA. CDR3 nucleotide sequence: TGCAGCGTTCCAGGGATCCCTGGAAACACCATATATTTT. Translating it yields CSVPGIPGNTIYF.

This clonotype was found many times. CDR3 sequence (DNA): TGTGCCAGCAGCGTAGCCATGCGGGGGGCCGACAATGAGCAGTTCTTC. It specifies CASSVAMRGADNEQFF. The chain uses TRBV9 and TRBJ2-1, with 8 bases lining up with TRBD2. The CDR3 is made up of 16 amino acids. Trimming at V came to 0 bases and at J to 5 bases, leaving 7 bases not matched to a gene. CDR1 and CDR2 from the germline V gene are SGDLS and YYNGEE.

The chain links TRBV29-1 to TRBJ2-1; D not resolved. CDR3 length: 15 residues. Trimming left V 2 bases short and J 2 bases short, with 13 bases between. Germline-derived CDR1 and CDR2 are SQVTM and ANQGSEA. CDR3 in amino acids: CSVENTAIPYNEQFF. As DNA, the CDR3 is TGCAGCGTTGAAAACACAGCTATTCCCTACAATGAGCAGTTCTTC.

This clonotype was seen many times. The genes are TRBV5-6 and TRBJ2-2, with TRBD2 identical over 8 bases. The trim removed 4 bases at V and 3 bases at J, leaving 11 bases unmatched. The CDR3 is made up of 17 amino acids. The germline CDR1 and CDR2 sequences are SGHDT and YYEEEE. The CDR3: CASSPSMALADTGELFF. CDR3 bases: TGTGCCAGCAGCCCATCTATGGCACTAGCGGACACCGGGGAGCTGTTTTTT. Full variable domain (outside the CDR3, taken from reference TRBV5-6 and TRBJ2-2): DAGVTQSPTHLIKTRGQQVTLRCSPKSGHDTVSWYQQALGQGPQFIFQYYEEEERQRGNFPDRFSGHQFPNYSSELNVNALLLGDSALYLCASSPSMALADTGELFFGEGSRLTVL.

This clonotype was seen repeatedly, ten times or more. The genes are TRBV11-3 and TRBJ2-2; no firm D call. The CDR3 extends over 13 amino acids. V shed 5 bases and J shed 8 bases, with 12 bases lying between them. CDR1 and CDR2 from the germline V gene are SGHNT and YENEEA. The CDR3 reads CASSHQAAGELFF. CDR3 nucleotides: TGTGCCAGCAGCCATCAGGCTGCGGGGGAGCTGTTTTTT.

This clonotype has a count of ten or more. The rearrangement uses TRBV7-9 and TRBJ2-1; no definite D call. The length of the CDR3 is 14 residues. V lost 1 base, J lost 10 bases, and 14 bases lay in between. Looked up from germline, CDR1 is SEHNR and CDR2 is FQNEAQ (reference sequence). CDR3 DNA sequence: TGTGCCAGCAGCTTAGATCCCGCCGGGTACGAGCAGTTCTTC. The encoded protein is CASSLDPAGYEQFF.

This clonotype occurred many times. The chain carries TRBV6-2 or TRBV6-3 and TRBJ1-2, with D possibly being TRBD1 (6 bases). The V and J ends lost 6 bases and 1 base respectively, with 6 bases between them. CDR1 and CDR2 (germline): MNHEY, SVGEGT. This CDR3 has 12 residues. The CDR3 nucleotides are TGTGCCAGCAGGGACAGTAACTATGGCTACACCTTC. Encoded protein: CASRDSNYGYTF.

There are many counts of this clonotype. The chain recombines TRBV3-1 with TRBJ2-1, with D uncertain. Trimming removed 0 bases at V and 0 bases at J, with 9 bases between. This CDR3 comprises 16 residues. Germline V CDR1 and CDR2: LGHDT, YNNKEL (reference sequence). In nucleotides, the CDR3 is TGTGCCAGCAGCCAAGATACAGCTAACTCCTACAATGAGCAGTTCTTC. As protein: CASSQDTANSYNEQFF.

This clonotype was seen repeatedly, ten times or more. J is TRBJ1-2 and V is TRBV28, with 7 bases matching TRBD1. V shed 3 bases and J 7 bases; nucleotides not matched to a gene: 14. The CDR3 loop spans 16 amino acids. CDR1 MDHEN and CDR2 SYDVKM come from the germline V gene. CDR3 amino acids: CASSFNRMTGRSGYTF. The CDR3 nucleotides read TGTGCCAGCAGTTTTAATCGGATGACAGGGAGAAGTGGCTACACCTTC.

In its sample, this clonotype was seen many times. This rearrangement joins TRBV3-1 to TRBJ2-2; D uncertain. V lost 3 bases, J lost 4 bases, and 3 bases lay in between. CDR1 LGHDT and CDR2 YNNKEL come from the germline V gene (reference sequence). The CDR3 is 12 residues long. The CDR3 sequence is CASSQTTGELFF. CDR3 sequence (DNA): TGTGCCAGCAGCCAGACCACCGGGGAGCTGTTTTTT.

At least ten counts were recorded for this clonotype. A junction end diverges from the germline sequence, so it may reflect a read error. The chain employs TRBV5-1 and TRBJ2-3; D uncertain. CDR3 length: 15 amino acids. The germline gives CDR1 SGHRS, CDR2 YFSETQ. CDR3 nucleotide sequence: TGTGCCAGCAGCCTTGGGTCAGCCAGCACAGATACGCAGTATTTT. Translated, it gives CASSLGSASTDTQYF.

V and J are TRBV3-1 and TRBJ2-1; D may match TRBD1 or TRBD2 (5 bases each). Looked up from germline, CDR1 is LGHDT and CDR2 is YNNKEL (reference sequence). The CDR3 has 16 amino acids. The germline V and J ends were trimmed by 0 bases and 6 bases, with 15 bases remaining between them. Here the CDR3 reads CASSQDDLGVRNEQFF. CDR3 coding DNA: TGTGCCAGCAGCCAAGATGACCTGGGGGTACGCAATGAGCAGTTCTTC.

This clonotype was seen many times. J is TRBJ2-7 and V is TRBV3-1, with a tentative D call TRBD1 (5 bases). The germline V and J ends were trimmed by 3 bases and 5 bases, with 20 bases remaining between them. Germline V CDR1 and CDR2: LGHDT, YNNKEL (reference sequence). This CDR3 is built from 16 residues. In DNA, the CDR3 is TGTGCCAGCAGCCACACCTCGGCAGGGAAAGTAGACGAGCAGTACTTC. Translated: CASSHTSAGKVDEQYF.

This sequence joins TRBV28 and TRBJ1-1; weak D call: TRBD1 (5 bases). Trimming removed 3 bases from V and 1 base from J, with 12 bases in between. CDR3 length: 15 residues. Germline V gene lookup returns CDR1 MDHEN and CDR2 SYDVKM. The CDR3 DNA reads as TGTGCCAGCAGTTTGGCTGGGGCCTCGAACACTGAAGCTTTCTTT. It yields the protein CASSLAGASNTEAFF.

CDR3 in amino acids: CASTPRAGDNEQFF. The CDR3 nucleotides are TGTGCCAGCACCCCTAGAGCGGGAGACAATGAGCAGTTCTTC. The chain joins TRBV9 to TRBJ2-1; the match to TRBD2 covers 8 bases. The ends lost 6 bases at V and 5 bases at J; junction bases unmatched: 7. The CDR3 is made up of 14 amino acids. Germline V lookup: CDR1 SGDLS, CDR2 YYNGEE.

This chain links TRBV2 with TRBJ1-1; possibly TRBD1 for D (5 bases). The germline gives CDR1 SNHLY, CDR2 FYNNEI. Trimming removed 3 bases at V and 6 bases at J, with 20 bases between. The CDR3 covers 16 residues. The CDR3 loop is CASSDGGGGLWAEAFF. In DNA form, the CDR3 reads TGTGCCAGCAGTGACGGGGGGGGAGGATTGTGGGCTGAAGCTTTCTTT.

This clonotype was recorded at least ten times. The J gene is TRBJ2-3, the V gene TRBV27; 7 bases fit TRBD2. V lost 2 bases to trimming and J lost 7 bases; unmatched junction nucleotides: 9. CDR1 is MNHEY and CDR2 is SMNVEV in the germline V gene (reference sequence). This CDR3 spans 15 amino acids. The CDR3 protein is CASSLAGERSYTQYF. DNA of the CDR3: TGTGCCAGCAGTTTAGCGGGGGAACGCTCATATACGCAGTATTTT.

The chain is built from TRBV10-3 and TRBJ2-3; TRBD1 is a possible D gene (5 bases). V dropped 10 bases and J dropped 4 bases, with 21 bases sitting between them. Germline V gives CDR1 ENHRY, CDR2 SYGVKD. This CDR3 contains 15 residues. The CDR3 region is CATTKGIENADTQYF. The CDR3 DNA reads TGTGCCACCACCAAGGGGATTGAGAACGCAGATACGCAGTATTTT.

This clonotype was counted many times. In nucleotides, the CDR3 is TGCGCCAGCAGCTTGGTACCGGGAAAAGAGACCCAGTACTTC. Protein sequence: CASSLVPGKETQYF. This chain uses TRBV5-1 with TRBJ2-5, with TRBD2 as a possible D gene (5 bases). Trimming stripped 0 bases from V and 3 bases from J, with 9 bases between. Germline V CDR1 and CDR2: SGHRS, YFSETQ. The CDR3 loop spans 14 amino acids.

This clonotype was counted at least ten times. This chain joins TRBV28 and TRBJ1-5; 9 positions agree with TRBD1. With 4 bases clipped from V and 1 base from J, the junction kept 14 bases outside the gene matches. There are 19 residues in the CDR3. Germline V CDR1 and CDR2: MDHEN, SYDVKM. CDR3 bases: TGTGCCAGCAGTTCCAACGAACAACAGGGGGCGGTGAGCAATCAGCCCCAGCATTTT. Protein: CASSSNEQQGAVSNQPQHF.

This clonotype was detected ten times or more. The chain recombines TRBV24-1 with TRBJ2-1, with a possible D match to TRBD1 (6 bases). There are 17 residues in the CDR3. CDR1 is KGHDR and CDR2 is SFDVKD in the germline V gene. Trimming pared 2 bases from V and 2 bases from J, leaving 15 bases between. The CDR3 loop reads CATSDSYRVGAYNEQFF. DNA for the CDR3: TGTGCCACCAGTGATTCCTACAGGGTGGGCGCCTACAATGAGCAGTTCTTC.

This clonotype was found many times. V gene TRBV7-2 combines with J gene TRBJ2-1, with D perhaps TRBD1 (5 bases). This CDR3 is 14 amino acids long. V was shortened by 0 bases and J by 10 bases, with 13 bases between the two germline ends. Germline CDR1 reads SGHTA; CDR2 reads FQGNSA. The DNA of the CDR3 is TGTGCCAGCAGCTTAGCGAGTTATGGGGCAGAGCAGTTCTTC. Translated, it gives CASSLASYGAEQFF.